Listed here are 16 T cell receptor beta chains from one sample, sequenced in a study of CD8 T cells in ankylosing spondylitis. TCRdb reprocessed the 5' RACE reads via MiXCR and lists one record per CDR3 protein. Altogether about 150,000 distinct CDR3 sequences are present, approximately 48% being singletons, with the ten largest covering 13% to 15%. The sequencing input was synovial fluid, either unsorted or a sorted T cell fraction (not recorded which). Receptors originate from a male donor with ankylosing spondylitis.

The chain uses TRBV29-1 and TRBJ2-1, with 14 bases matching TRBD2. Germline CDR1 and CDR2: SQVTM and ANQGSEA. Losses at the gene ends were 5 bases for V and 3 bases for J; bases not matched to a gene: 9. This CDR3 has 17 amino acids. The CDR3 DNA reads TGCAGCGTTCTAGGACTAGCGGGAGGCCGCTTCTACAATGAGCAGTTCTTC. Translating it yields CSVLGLAGGRFYNEQFF.

This clonotype was picked up a small number of times. The V call is TRBV4-1, the J call TRBJ2-3; D is undetermined. The ends were cut back, 1 base at V and 0 bases at J, with 14 bases in the middle. Per the germline V gene, CDR1 is MGHRA and CDR2 is YSYEKL. CDR3 length: 17 residues. In DNA form, the CDR3 reads TGCGCCAGCAGCCAAGCATTCGTCAGTCCTAGCACAGATACGCAGTATTTT. Translation: CASSQAFVSPSTDTQYF.

This clonotype was detected a few times. The chain recombines TRBV29-1 with TRBJ2-7; D remains unclear. The CDR3 consists of 13 residues. In germline, CDR1 is SQVTM, CDR2 ANQGSEA. V was shortened by 0 bases and J by 2 bases, with 8 bases between the two germline ends. The CDR3, as DNA: TGCAGCGTTGAAGATGGGTTCGCCTACGAGCAGTACTTC. Encoded protein: CSVEDGFAYEQYF.

V gene TRBV7-8 combines with J gene TRBJ1-5; no firm D call. Germline V lookup: CDR1 SGHVS, CDR2 FQNEAQ. The CDR3 consists of 13 residues. V dropped 7 bases and J dropped 0 bases, with 7 bases sitting between them. In DNA, the CDR3 is TGTGCCAGCAAAGGGAATAGCAATCAGCCCCAGCATTTT. Its translation is CASKGNSNQPQHF.

This clonotype was detected only a few times. The V gene is TRBV29-1, the J gene TRBJ2-1; 14 bases agree with TRBD2. CDR3 length equals 13 residues. Germline V gene sequence: CDR1 SQVTM, CDR2 ANQGSEA. The V and J ends lost 6 bases and 8 bases, in that order; junction bases with no gene match: 3. CDR3 DNA: TGCAGCGTGGGGACTAGCGGGAGATATGAGCAGTTCTTC. Encoded protein: CSVGTSGRYEQFF.

This clonotype was detected only a few times. This chain connects TRBV25-1 to TRBJ2-7; tentatively, D is TRBD1 or TRBD2 (6 bases each). V was pared by 6 bases and J by 1 base, with 10 bases between. The CDR3 loop spans 13 amino acids. CDR1 and CDR2 from the germline V gene are MGHDK and SYGVNS. In nucleotides, the CDR3 is TGTGCCAGCAGGGGGGGCCGGTCCTACGAGCAGTACTTC. This gives the protein CASRGGRSYEQYF.

This clonotype showed up just a few times. The chain carries TRBV6-5 and TRBJ2-2; 9 bases agree with TRBD2. The ends lost 3 bases at V and 0 bases at J; junction bases unmatched: 2. Germline lookup yields CDR1 MNHEY and CDR2 SVGAGI. This CDR3 is 16 amino acids long. CDR3 bases: TGTGCCAGCAGTTATAGCGGGGGAGCGAACACCGGGGAGCTGTTTTTT. Protein product: CASSYSGGANTGELFF.

The V and J genes are TRBV3-1 and TRBJ2-1; 11 positions agree with TRBD2. Germline assignment: CDR1 LGHDT and CDR2 YNNKEL (reference sequence). The CDR3 has 18 amino acids. The V gene end was trimmed by 5 bases and the J gene end by 2 bases; junction bases not matched to a gene: 11. The CDR3 DNA reads as TGTGCCAGCAGCATACGGTTAGCGGGAGGGCGAACCTACAATGAGCAGTTCTTC. Translated, it gives CASSIRLAGGRTYNEQFF.

This clonotype showed up just a few times. The chain uses TRBV9 and TRBJ2-7; TRBD1 is a possible D gene (5 bases). Germline V gene data show CDR1 as SGDLS and CDR2 as YYNGEE. Trimming removed 3 bases from V and 4 bases from J, with 23 bases in between. CDR3 length: 17 amino acids. The DNA of the CDR3 is TGTGCCAGCAGCGGGGGCGGTGGGAACCGACCACCTTACGAGCAGTACTTC. Protein product: CASSGGGGNRPPYEQYF.

The V and J genes are TRBV9 and TRBJ1-2; D unresolved. The germline V and J ends were trimmed by 4 bases and 10 bases, with 17 bases remaining between them. There are 13 residues in the CDR3. Germline lookup yields CDR1 SGDLS and CDR2 YYNGEE. CDR3 loop: CASSLGVGKDYTF. The CDR3 nucleotides are TGTGCCAGCAGCCTGGGTGTGGGCAAGGACTACACCTTC.

This clonotype was picked up a small number of times. J is TRBJ2-3 and V is TRBV15; possibly TRBD1 or TRBD2 for D (6 bases each). The CDR3 loop spans 16 amino acids. In germline, CDR1 is LNHNV, CDR2 YYDKDF (reference sequence). V lost 8 bases, J lost 2 bases, and 20 bases lay in between. The CDR3 sequence is CATWGVAGEPTDTQYF. The CDR3 DNA reads TGTGCCACCTGGGGGGTGGCAGGGGAACCCACAGATACGCAGTATTTT.

The chain couples TRBV5-1 to TRBJ2-3, with TRBD2 identical over 12 bases. CDR1 is SGHRS and CDR2 is YFSETQ in the germline V gene. Trimming took 4 bases from V and 1 from J; bases not matched to a gene: 4. This CDR3 region has 16 residues. The CDR3 protein is CASSPRTSGGTDTQYF. In nucleotides, the CDR3 is TGCGCCAGCAGCCCACGGACTAGCGGGGGCACAGATACGCAGTATTTT. Looking up the rest from reference TRBV5-1 and TRBJ2-3 gives the full variable domain: KAGVTQTPRYLIKTRGQQVTLSCSPISGHRSVSWYQQTPGQGLQFLFEYFSETQRNKGNFPGRFSGRQFSNSRSEMNVSTLELGDSALYLCASSPRTSGGTDTQYFGPGTRLTVL.

J is TRBJ1-2 and V is TRBV6-5; TRBD1 matches 8 bases. CDR1 MNHEY and CDR2 SVGAGI come from the germline V gene. The CDR3 runs to 15 residues. J lost 3 bases, V lost 4 bases, and 7 bases had no gene match. The CDR3 loop is CASSWTGMPYYGYTF. In nucleotides, the CDR3 is TGTGCCAGCAGTTGGACAGGGATGCCCTACTATGGCTACACCTTC.

The CDR3 sequence: CASSLEAGSFTEAFF. The CDR3 nucleotides are TGCGCCAGCAGCTTGGAAGCGGGTAGTTTCACTGAAGCTTTCTTT. J is TRBJ1-1 and V is TRBV5-1; D unclear. Trimming took off 0 bases at V and 4 bases at J, with 13 bases between the two ends. The germline V gene encodes CDR1 SGHRS and CDR2 YFSETQ. The CDR3 covers 15 residues.

The rearrangement joins TRBV9 to TRBJ1-1, with 8 bases identical to TRBD1. With 4 bases clipped from V and 4 bases from J, the junction kept 3 bases outside the gene matches. CDR3 length: 13 amino acids. CDR1 and CDR2 (germline): SGDLS, YYNGEE. CDR3 sequence: CASSPDRGTEAFF. The CDR3 bases are TGTGCCAGCAGCCCAGACAGGGGCACTGAAGCTTTCTTT. The full variable domain, in which reference TRBV9 and TRBJ1-1 provide the parts outside the CDR3, is DSGVTQTPKHLITATGQRVTLRCSPRSGDLSVYWYQQSLDQGLQFLIQYYNGEERAKGNILERFSAQQFPDLHSELNLSSLELGDSALYFCASSPDRGTEAFFGQGTRLTVV.

The J gene is TRBJ2-7, the V gene TRBV2; D is possibly TRBD1 (6 bases). Per the germline V gene, CDR1 is SNHLY and CDR2 is FYNNEI. The CDR3 extends over 14 amino acids. V lost 1 base to trimming and J lost 2 bases, with 9 bases between them. In DNA form, the CDR3 reads TGTGCCAGCAGTGAAGGAGGGGGTGCCTACGAGCAGTACTTC. Translation gives CASSEGGGAYEQYF.